This T cell receptor (beta chain) was identified in a study of T cells in localized non-small cell lung cancer (dated by TCRdb to the early 2020s). Broadly, across the study: The study examined T cell repertoires in under 300 patients with early-stage NSCLC and compared tumors with uninvolved tumor-adjacent lungs. A mean age of around 69 years was recorded for the NSCLC patients, of whom more than 120 were male and around 100 were female. All 236 NSCLC patients in the cohort were treatment-naive and had localized lung tumors that were resected. The research as a whole found: Higher blood T cell density associated with longer overall survival, while higher adjacent-lung clonality associated with shorter survival. The highest T cell clonality was observed in uninvolved tumor-adjacent lung, where clonality exceeded that of tumor, suggesting that antigenic responses were more focused in uninvolved tumor-adjacent lung. Multi-region tumor sequencing was not performed, so intratumor heterogeneity could not be excluded. Of the top 100 tumor clones, a median of approximately 60 were detected in paired uninvolved adjacent lung; under 30 were also among that lung's top 100. Since the design was exploratory, TCR variables were selected using unadjusted p-values with no false-discovery rate correction.

With regard to this clone: This clone's antigen is unknown. Base qualities are missing; no much larger clone stands one base away.

The immunoSEQ Assay was used to sequence TCR beta CDR3 regions from DNA. Per the original workflow: To compute T cell density, TCR beta template counts were normalized to usable DNA, which was estimated by amplifying housekeeping genes. Richness was estimated with the preseqR package, extrapolating to 400,000 templates for PBMC samples and 120,000 templates for tissue samples. Clonality was taken to be one minus Pielou's evenness. To identify tissue-enriched TCRs, differential abundance testing was run on productive amino-acid clonotypes with a minimum total count of 5 and an alpha of 0.1. The Jaccard Index and the Morisita Overlap Index were used to measure how much the repertoires overlapped between compartments. TCR beta CDR3s were clustered by GLIPH together with public tetramer-defined viral CDR3s, and at least three viral sequences plus V-gene enrichment were required for viral motifs. TCRdb took this table from immuneACCESS and kept in-frame rearrangements with V and J called. Such tables lack part of the clones; where checked against another copy, unresolved V genes explain under half of the gap, and the rest is unexplained. The V and J calls and the clone size are those of that table, but D and trimming were determined from the DNA. The sample data list about 33,000 clones, and around three quarters of these were observed just once. Of the sample, around 15% is held by the ten largest clones.

The V and J ends are trimmed by 5 bases and 2 bases, leaving 9 bases between them. Taken from cysteine to phenylalanine, the CDR3 has 13 residues. The DNA shown is the 39-base CDR3, in frame from base 1. The CDR1 and CDR2 encoded by the germline V gene are SGHTA and FQGNSA. At diagnosis, tumor, uninvolved tumor-adjacent lung and peripheral blood were collected and then preserved as a mix of FFPE and fresh-frozen material. For TCR repertoire profiling, blood samples were analyzed in the form of peripheral blood mononuclear cells. The rearrangement joined TRBV7-2 to TRBJ1-2; no D gene can be assigned with confidence. Sequencing used peripheral blood, obtained before any cancer treatment. The TCR comes from a male donor aged 60 or older with stage III squamous cell lung carcinoma. The CDR3 sequence is CASSEDGNYGYTF. The DNA reads TGTGCCAGCAGCGAGGACGGAAACTATGGCTACACCTTC.